This T cell receptor (beta chain) is from a study of blood T cell repertoires in COVID-19 (dated by TCRdb to 2018 to 2021). Regarding the complete study: Collaborator samples came from the United States, Italy and Spain and covered acute and convalescent phases of COVID-19. Where HLA class I and class II types were available, the types were taken from metadata supplied by the sample provider, not from assay-based typing. Deeply sampled blood TCRbeta repertoires from subjects exposed to, actively infected with, or recovered from COVID-19 were included in the dataset. Sample metadata almost always included a de-identified subject ID, COVID-19 status, age in years and sex. The material from the prospective study consisted of cDNA or gDNA derived from T cells, B-cell-depleted T cells, or PBMCs. Samples were obtained from the ongoing ImmuneRACE study (first 160 participants) and from 1,254 subjects provided by 6 global collaborators. The repertoires were released in a freely available public database meant as a resource for research on the immune response to SARS-CoV-2.

The collaborating institutions used their own protocols to collect whole blood in K2EDTA tubes. For TCRbeta analysis, collaborators shipped samples as frozen whole blood, isolated PBMCs, or DNA extracted from either of those sample types. As for this clone: This receptor's antigen is unknown. Nothing much larger sits one base from this clone, and base qualities are not available.

TCRbeta CDR3 regions were amplified from genomic DNA by means of the immunoSEQ Assay, a bias-controlled multiplex PCR. Turning to the authors' computational methods: Within the assay, amplification of reference gene primers was used to estimate how many nucleated cells each sample contained. To quantify the absolute abundance of each unique TCRbeta CDR3 rearrangement, sequence reads were collapsed and filtered. Productive Simpson clonality was computed per sample as the square root of Simpson's diversity index over productive rearrangements. What TCRdb holds here is the immuneACCESS table cut down to in-frame rearrangements. Part of the clones is not present; checked against another copy, under half of the missing clones reflect an unresolved V gene, and the others are unexplained. V and J calls and clone size are as listed in that table; D and trimming were resolved from the DNA. Within this sample are over 65,000 clones, with around 80% of them counted one time only. More than 10% of the sample is in the top ten clones.

Study-level results and caveats: The quantity of clinical and demographic metadata differed by source and by participant and was supplied without curation.

The material sequenced was peripheral blood. The receptor comes from a woman between 40 and 55 years old with active or convalescent COVID-19.

This receptor carries the CDR3 CASSLGVFSSSYEQYF. The DNA is TGTGCCAGCAGCTTAGGAGTCTTTAGCTCCTCCTACGAGCAGTACTTC. In this chain, TRBV7-8 is recombined with TRBJ2-7; no D segment can be confidently identified. CDR3 length: 16 amino acids, cysteine to phenylalanine. Only the CDR3 portion is preserved as DNA: 48 bases, with reading frame beginning at the first base. V lost 1 base and J lost 0 bases; the stretch between them is 13 bases long. Reading the germline V gene gives CDR1 SGHVS and CDR2 FQNEAQ.